These 6 T cell receptor beta chains share one sample of origin, sequenced in a study of human thymus T cells. Thymus tissue for the work was resected from patients undergoing corrective heart surgery. Sequencing was performed with immunoSEQ multiplex PCR; in TCRdb, only in-frame clones are kept and a portion is missing. The sample contains some 120,000 clones, around 96% of which appear only once. Sequenced material: thymus tissue. These receptors were obtained from a boy younger than two with a congenital heart defect but otherwise immunologically healthy.

J is TRBJ2-5 and V is TRBV19; D is undetermined. The length of the CDR3 is 13 residues. The V gene's germline CDR1 is LNHDA and CDR2 SQIVND (reference sequence). V lost 3 bases to trimming and J lost 4 bases, with 9 bases between them. The CDR3 sequence: CASSMSPPETQYF. DNA for the CDR3: TGTGCCAGTAGTATGTCCCCCCCAGAGACCCAGTACTTC.

V and J are TRBV28 and TRBJ1-3; perhaps TRBD1 as D (5 bases). The CDR3 consists of 15 residues. Germline assignment: CDR1 MDHEN and CDR2 SYDVKM. V lost 6 bases to trimming and J lost 0 bases, with 12 bases between them. CDR3 region: CASRRQFRSGNTIYF. The DNA for the CDR3 is TGTGCCAGCAGGCGACAGTTCCGCTCTGGAAACACCATATATTTT.

J is TRBJ2-7 and V is TRBV7-8; D might be TRBD1 or TRBD2, each matching 6 bases. Deletions cut 3 bases from V and 5 bases from J, with 20 bases between. Germline V lookup: CDR1 SGHVS, CDR2 FQNEAQ. CDR3 size: 16 residues. CDR3 sequence reads: CASSFVRQGTFNEQYF. CDR3 DNA sequence: TGTGCCAGCAGCTTCGTTCGCCAGGGGACTTTCAACGAGCAGTACTTC.

This chain joins TRBV5-6 and TRBJ1-6, with D possibly matching TRBD1 (5 bases). Trimming took 0 bases from V and 3 from J, leaving 16 bases between them. Germline lookup yields CDR1 SGHDT and CDR2 YYEEEE. The CDR3 has 18 residues. CDR3 coding DNA: TGTGCCAGCAGCTTGGTGGCGGCAGGGAAGTTCTATAATTCACCCCTCCACTTT. It specifies CASSLVAAGKFYNSPLHF.

The CDR3 loop reads CASRLTLAGPLTDTQYF. The CDR3 nucleotides read TGTGCCAGCAGACTTACCTTAGCGGGGCCCTTGACAGATACGCAGTATTTT. The chain carries TRBV27 and TRBJ2-3, with 8 bases matching TRBD2. Trimming removed 6 bases from V and 3 bases from J; junction bases left unmatched: 14. The germline V gene has CDR1 MNHEY and CDR2 SMNVEV (reference sequence). This CDR3 contains 17 residues.

This clone was detected only once. V and J are TRBV5-1 and TRBJ2-3; 12 bases are shared with TRBD2. The CDR3 spans 19 residues. V shed 4 bases and J 2 bases; nucleotides not matched to a gene: 14. Germline CDR1 SGHRS, CDR2 YFSETQ. This chain's CDR3 is CASSPKTPLAGGTTDTQYF. Written as DNA, the CDR3 is TGCGCCAGCAGCCCGAAGACGCCACTAGCGGGGGGTACCACAGATACGCAGTATTTT. Full variable domain (missing parts from reference TRBV5-1 and TRBJ2-3): KAGVTQTPRYLIKTRGQQVTLSCSPISGHRSVSWYQQTPGQGLQFLFEYFSETQRNKGNFPGRFSGRQFSNSRSEMNVSTLELGDSALYLCASSPKTPLAGGTTDTQYFGPGTRLTVL.